Listed here are 14 T cell receptor beta chains from one sample, sequenced in a study of identical twins. TCRdb used MiXCR to reprocess the 5' RACE reads, holding one entry per CDR3 protein. This sample yields some 440,000 distinct CDR3 sequences, of which 24% are seen a single time; 2.9% belongs to the top ten. The same sample was also studied in work on T cells expressing NK-cell markers.

The sequencing input was CD4+ T cells sorted from blood. These receptor sequences come from a woman under 30 in good health.

The V and J genes are TRBV7-8 and TRBJ2-4; TRBD1 might be the D (6 bases). The CDR3 extends over 16 amino acids. Germline V gene lookup returns CDR1 SGHVS and CDR2 FQNEAQ. Between the trimmed V and J ends, which lost 5 bases and 7 bases, there was a span of 21 bases. CDR3 DNA: TGTGCCAGCAGCCCGACAGGCCAGCAGGGTACTAACATTCAGTACTTC. Residues: CASSPTGQQGTNIQYF. Drawing the rest from reference TRBV7-8 and TRBJ2-4, the complete variable domain is GAGVSQSPRYKVAKRGQDVALRCDPISGHVSLFWYQQALGQGPEFLTYFQNEAQLDKSGLPSDRFFAERPEGSVSTLKIQRTQQEDSAVYLCASSPTGQQGTNIQYFGAGTRLSVL.

The chain is built from TRBV5-1 and TRBJ2-5; D gene unclear. Deletions cut 2 bases from V and 5 bases from J, with 13 bases between. This CDR3 has 14 residues. The germline V gene encodes CDR1 SGHRS and CDR2 YFSETQ. The DNA of the CDR3 is TGCGCCAGCAGCTTATCGCCCCTAGGGGAGACCCAGTACTTC. Protein product: CASSLSPLGETQYF.

This clonotype occurred a few times. This sequence joins TRBV12-3 or TRBV12-4 and TRBJ2-3; 7 bases are shared with TRBD2. With 7 bases clipped from V and 2 bases from J, the junction kept 12 bases outside the gene matches. The CDR3 runs 16 residues. The CDR3 bases are TGTGCCAGCACCACCCGGGGAGGGCGGTCCACAGATACGCAGTATTTT. Translated: CASTTRGGRSTDTQYF.

The chain recombines TRBV5-6 with TRBJ2-7; tentatively, D is TRBD1 or TRBD2 (6 bases each). Germline CDR1 and CDR2: SGHDT and YYEEEE. V was trimmed by 0 bases and J by 3 bases, leaving 13 bases between them. CDR3 length: 15 residues. CDR3 amino acids: CASSLGQGTFYEQYF. As DNA, the CDR3 is TGTGCCAGCAGCTTGGGGCAGGGGACTTTCTACGAGCAGTACTTC.

In its sample, this clonotype was seen a few times. The V gene is TRBV7-6, the J gene TRBJ2-5, with 7 bases aligning to TRBD2. Germline V gene lookup returns CDR1 SGHVS and CDR2 FNYEAQ. Trimming took 0 bases from V and 5 from J; bases not matched to a gene: 12. The CDR3 sequence is 17 residues long. The CDR3 DNA reads TGTGCCAGCAGCTTAGCGTTGGGTAGCGGGTTCAAGGAGACCCAGTACTTC. This codes for CASSLALGSGFKETQYF.

In its sample, this clonotype ranks as medium-sized. CDR3: CSAYLAGGLGSEQFF. Written as DNA, the CDR3 is TGCAGTGCTTATCTCGCGGGAGGACTGGGGAGTGAGCAGTTCTTC. This chain joins TRBV20-1 and TRBJ2-1, with 8 positions matching TRBD2. Trimming at V came to 5 bases and at J to 9 bases, leaving 15 bases not matched to a gene. The CDR3 consists of 15 residues. Germline values: CDR1 DFQATT, CDR2 SNEGSKA (reference sequence).

The sample holds a few counts of this clonotype. The rearrangement links TRBV6-2 or TRBV6-3 to TRBJ2-1; 14 nucleotides match TRBD2. Germline V CDR1 and CDR2: MNHEY, SVGEGT. V lost 3 bases, J lost 8 bases, and 9 bases stayed unmatched. The CDR3 is made up of 17 amino acids. This CDR3 is CASSYRSSGLAGDEQFF. The CDR3 region has the DNA TGTGCCAGCAGTTATAGATCATCGGGACTAGCGGGAGATGAGCAGTTCTTC.

The rearrangement links TRBV11-1 to TRBJ2-1, with D tentatively TRBD1 (7 bases). This CDR3 comprises 19 residues. Germline CDR1 SGHAT, CDR2 FQDESV (reference sequence). V shed 1 base and J shed 5 bases, with 24 bases lying between them. CDR3 sequence: CASSLGRGGGYLIHNEQFF. The CDR3 nucleotides read TGTGCCAGCAGCTTAGGTCGCGGAGGGGGCTATTTAATTCACAATGAGCAGTTCTTC.

This clonotype was seen repeatedly, ten times or more. The J gene is TRBJ2-7, the V gene TRBV5-1, with 12 bases that match TRBD2. This CDR3 is 16 amino acids long. Germline lookup yields CDR1 SGHRS and CDR2 YFSETQ. Trimming cost V 2 bases and J 5 bases; bases outside gene matches: 8. Here the CDR3 DNA reads TGCGCCAGCAGCTTTCCTTCTAGCGGGAGGGCCAACGAGCAGTACTTC. As protein: CASSFPSSGRANEQYF.

The chain uses TRBV27 and TRBJ2-6, with a weak D call TRBD2 (6 bases). Germline CDR1 and CDR2: MNHEY and SMNVEV (reference sequence). Trimming took off 4 bases at V and 13 bases at J, with 17 bases between the two ends. This CDR3 spans 14 amino acids. CDR3 in DNA: TGTGCCAGCAGTTCCCAACCGGGGGTAAAAGTCCTGACTTTC. Residues: CASSSQPGVKVLTF.

A few counts support this clonotype. The chain couples TRBV11-2 to TRBJ2-2; D remains unclear. The germline V gene encodes CDR1 SGHAT and CDR2 FQNNGV. Trimming stripped 9 bases from V and 3 bases from J, with 8 bases between. This CDR3 contains 12 residues. Written as DNA, the CDR3 is TGTGCCAGTGACCGGTACACCGGGGAGCTGTTTTTT. Encoded protein: CASDRYTGELFF.

This clonotype was picked up many times. The V gene is TRBV5-1, the J gene TRBJ1-1, with D uncertain. In germline, CDR1 is SGHRS, CDR2 YFSETQ. V was trimmed by 3 bases and J by 5 bases, leaving 11 bases between them. The CDR3 contains 13 residues. CDR3 nucleotides: TGCGCCAGCAGCTCCGGTGGGGTGACTGAAGCTTTCTTT. Encoded protein: CASSSGGVTEAFF.

The chain uses TRBV20-1 and TRBJ2-2, with 11 bases fitting TRBD2. J lost 4 bases, V lost 3 bases, and 4 bases had no gene match. CDR1 is DFQATT and CDR2 is SNEGSKA in the germline V gene (reference sequence). CDR3 size: 15 residues. CDR3 sequence: CSARLAGGPTGELFF. The CDR3 DNA reads TGCAGTGCTAGGCTAGCGGGGGGCCCCACCGGGGAGCTGTTTTTT.

V usage is TRBV29-1 and J usage is TRBJ2-3, with D tentatively TRBD1 (5 bases). This CDR3 contains 13 residues. Per germline, CDR1 SQVTM and CDR2 ANQGSEA. V gave up 3 bases and J gave up 0 bases, with 7 bases separating them. The CDR3 bases are TGCAGCGTTGATTACAGGAGCACAGATACGCAGTATTTT. This sequence encodes CSVDYRSTDTQYF.